This TCR beta chain was observed in a study of cytomegalovirus exposure and HLA in healthy donors. Points from the study as a whole: In a later analysis, compared with equally common non-associated chains, HLA-associated beta chains were more expanded. The investigators catalogued 164 TCR beta chains as cytomegalovirus-associated.

About this clone: Its antigen is not identified.

PCR primers comprised 60 Vbeta and 13 Jbeta primers. Assay: immunoSEQ multiplex PCR; the TCRdb copy retains only in-frame clones and omits some. The table records 100,000 to 150,000 clones, 50% to 80% of them present only once. With 5 bases clipped from V and 5 bases from J, the junction kept 8 bases outside the gene matches. The CDR3 is 14 residues long. Germline V gives CDR1 SGHRS, CDR2 YFSETQ. The receptor was derived from a woman in her thirties or forties in good health and CMV-seropositive. Material: PBMCs. This chain joins TRBV5-1 and TRBJ2-5, with 8 bases that match TRBD1. The CDR3 loop reads CASSSGQAVETQYF. In nucleotides, the CDR3 is TGCGCCAGCAGTTCGGGACAGGCGGTGGAGACCCAGTACTTC.